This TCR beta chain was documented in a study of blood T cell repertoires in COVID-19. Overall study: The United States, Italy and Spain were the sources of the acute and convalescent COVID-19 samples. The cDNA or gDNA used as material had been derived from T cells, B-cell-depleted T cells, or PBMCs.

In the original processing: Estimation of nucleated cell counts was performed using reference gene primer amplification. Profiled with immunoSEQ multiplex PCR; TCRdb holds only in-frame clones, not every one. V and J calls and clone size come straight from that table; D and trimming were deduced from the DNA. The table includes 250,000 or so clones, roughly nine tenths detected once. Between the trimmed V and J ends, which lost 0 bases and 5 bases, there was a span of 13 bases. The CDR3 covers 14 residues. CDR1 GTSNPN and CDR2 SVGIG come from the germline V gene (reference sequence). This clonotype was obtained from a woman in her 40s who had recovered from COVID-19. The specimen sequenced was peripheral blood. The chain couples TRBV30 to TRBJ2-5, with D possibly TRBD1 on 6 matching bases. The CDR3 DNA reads TGTGCCTGGAGTGTACGTGGGGGCGGGGAGACCCAGTACTTC. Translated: CAWSVRGGGETQYF. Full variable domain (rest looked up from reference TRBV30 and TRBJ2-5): SQTIHQWPATLVQPVGSPLSLECTVEGTSNPNLYWYRQAAGRGLQLLFYSVGIGQISSEVPQNLSASRPQDRQFILSSKKLLLSDSGFYLCAWSVRGGGETQYFGPGTRLLVL.